Below, 8 T cell receptor beta chains from the same sample are listed, as sequenced in a study of T-cell memory formation after mild COVID-19. One entry per CDR3 protein, called by TCRdb with MiXCR from the 5' RACE reads. The data show about 350,000 distinct CDR3 sequences, with roughly an eighth seen just once and about a fifth held by the top ten. The specimen was PBMCs or a T cell subset sorted from them (not recorded which). These receptor sequences come from a man younger than 35 who had mild COVID-19 (a few samples of this study predate the infection). Cell type and time point are not known.

The rearrangement links TRBV7-2 to TRBJ1-2; 7 bases line up with TRBD1. The CDR3 contains 16 residues. Losses at the gene ends were 4 bases for V and 2 bases for J; bases not matched to a gene: 10. The germline V gene encodes CDR1 SGHTA and CDR2 FQGNSA. CDR3 bases: TGTGCCAGCAGCTCACAGGGGATGGTGGTAAACTATGGCTACACCTTC. Translating it yields CASSSQGMVVNYGYTF.

This sequence joins TRBV4-2 and TRBJ1-1; D is perhaps TRBD1 (5 bases). The CDR3 length is 15 residues. The germline V gene encodes CDR1 LGHNA and CDR2 YNFKEQ. Trimming left V 4 bases short and J 3 bases short, with 15 bases between. CDR3 nucleotide sequence: TGTGCCAGCAGCCCCGAAGGATGGGGGGACACTGAAGCTTTCTTT. Protein: CASSPEGWGDTEAFF.

This clonotype occurred once. V is TRBV29-1 and J is TRBJ2-1, with 8 bases identical to TRBD2. V shed 8 bases and J 4 bases; nucleotides not matched to a gene: 7. CDR1 and CDR2 from the germline V gene are SQVTM and ANQGSEA. This CDR3 has 13 residues. The CDR3 bases are TGCAGCTCGGGCGCGGGGGGTTACAATGAGCAGTTCTTC. It yields the protein CSSGAGGYNEQFF.

Only a few counts were recorded for this clonotype. The V gene is TRBV7-9, the J gene TRBJ1-1, with D uncertain. Trimming left V 0 bases short and J 4 bases short, with 12 bases between. The germline CDR1 and CDR2 sequences are SEHNR and FQNEAQ (reference sequence). This CDR3 has 15 amino acids. DNA of the CDR3: TGTGCCAGCAGCTTAGCCTCGGGGATGAGCACTGAAGCTTTCTTT. It codes for CASSLASGMSTEAFF.

This sequence joins TRBV5-1 and TRBJ2-3, with 7 positions matching TRBD2. CDR3 length: 15 residues. Germline values: CDR1 SGHRS, CDR2 YFSETQ. Losses at the gene ends were 3 bases for V and 3 bases for J; bases not matched to a gene: 7. The CDR3 reads CASSSGLKRTDTQYF. CDR3 coding DNA: TGCGCCAGCAGCTCGGGACTAAAGAGAACAGATACGCAGTATTTT.

The CDR3 loop is CAIREGTTEAFF. The CDR3 DNA reads as TGTGCCATCCGGGAGGGGACTACTGAAGCTTTCTTT. The chain joins TRBV10-3 to TRBJ1-1; weak D call: TRBD1 (5 bases). CDR1 and CDR2 from the germline V gene are ENHRY and SYGVKD. The germline V and J ends were trimmed by 8 bases and 5 bases, with 12 bases remaining between them. This CDR3 has 12 residues.

This clonotype was observed once. This chain links TRBV7-9 with TRBJ1-2, with TRBD1 identical over 10 bases. This CDR3 spans 11 amino acids. The ends lost 11 bases at V and 7 bases at J; junction bases unmatched: 4. Germline CDR1 SEHNR, CDR2 FQNEAQ (reference sequence). CDR3 sequence (DNA): TGTGCCGGGACAGGGGAGGCTGGCTACACCTTC. It codes for CAGTGEAGYTF.

Many counts were recorded for this clonotype. This chain joins TRBV9 and TRBJ2-1; 7 positions match TRBD1. The CDR3 length is 16 residues. Germline V gives CDR1 SGDLS, CDR2 YYNGEE. Trimming at V came to 4 bases and at J to 2 bases, leaving 9 bases not matched to a gene. CDR3 in DNA: TGTGCCAGCAGCCCTCAACAGGGGTCAACCTACAATGAGCAGTTCTTC. It codes for CASSPQQGSTYNEQFF.